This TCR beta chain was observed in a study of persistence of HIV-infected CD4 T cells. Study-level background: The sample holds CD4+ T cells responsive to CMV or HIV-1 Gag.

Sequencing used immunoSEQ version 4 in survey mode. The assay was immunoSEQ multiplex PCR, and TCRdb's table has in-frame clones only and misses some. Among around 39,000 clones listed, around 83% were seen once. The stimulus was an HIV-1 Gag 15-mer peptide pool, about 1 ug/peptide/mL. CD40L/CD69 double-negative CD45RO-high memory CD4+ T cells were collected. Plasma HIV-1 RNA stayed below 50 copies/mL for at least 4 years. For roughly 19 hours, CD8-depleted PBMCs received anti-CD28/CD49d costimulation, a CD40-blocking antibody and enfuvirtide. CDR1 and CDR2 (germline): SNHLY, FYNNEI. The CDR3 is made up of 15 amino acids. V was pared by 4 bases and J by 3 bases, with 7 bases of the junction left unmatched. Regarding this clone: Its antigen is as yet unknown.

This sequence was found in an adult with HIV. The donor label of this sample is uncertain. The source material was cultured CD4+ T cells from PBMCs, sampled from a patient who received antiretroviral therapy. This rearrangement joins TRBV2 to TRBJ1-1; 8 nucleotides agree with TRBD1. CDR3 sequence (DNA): TGTGCCAGCAGTGCCAGGACAGGGCCAGACACTGAAGCTTTCTTT. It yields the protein CASSARTGPDTEAFF. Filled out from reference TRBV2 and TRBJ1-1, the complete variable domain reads EPEVTQTPSHQVTQMGQEVILRCVPISNHLYFYWYRQILGQKVEFLVSFYNNEISEKSEIFDDQFSVERPDGSNFTLKIRSTKLEDSAMYFCASSARTGPDTEAFFGQGTRLTVV.